This entry lists 29 T cell receptor beta chains sequenced from one sample in a study of T-cell memory formation after mild COVID-19. TCRdb used MiXCR to reprocess the 5' RACE reads, holding one entry per CDR3 protein. The table has under 600,000 distinct CDR3 sequences, less than 25% seen once. The specimen was PBMCs or a T cell subset sorted from them (not recorded which). The receptors were gathered from an adult woman who had mild COVID-19 (a few samples of this study predate the infection). Cell type and time point are not known.

This chain connects TRBV5-1 to TRBJ2-5, with no clear D. The CDR3 length is 14 residues. Germline V lookup: CDR1 SGHRS, CDR2 YFSETQ. V was trimmed by 1 base and J by 5 bases, leaving 12 bases between them. CDR3 DNA sequence: TGCGCCAGCAGCTTGTTGGGGTCCGGGGAGACCCAGTACTTC. It specifies CASSLLGSGETQYF.

This clonotype was seen more than once but under ten times. The chain recombines TRBV5-1 with TRBJ1-5; D is unresolved. V was pared by 7 bases and J by 0 bases, with 14 bases between. The CDR3 is made up of 15 amino acids. Germline V gene lookup returns CDR1 SGHRS and CDR2 YFSETQ. The CDR3 DNA follows: TGCGCCAGCCGTGTGGGAGGCAATAGCAATCAGCCCCAGCATTTT. It is translated as CASRVGGNSNQPQHF.

This clonotype was counted a few times. The chain recombines TRBV12-3 or TRBV12-4 with TRBJ2-3; 10 bases match TRBD2. V trimming: 6 bases; J trimming: 1 base; junction bases outside the gene matches: 7. This CDR3 comprises 16 residues. The CDR3 DNA sequence: TGTGCCAGCAGCACTCAAGGGACTAGCGGCACAGATACGCAGTATTTT. Amino acids: CASSTQGTSGTDTQYF.

This clonotype was seen only a few times. V and J are TRBV12-3 or TRBV12-4 and TRBJ2-7, with unresolved D. V lost 0 bases and J lost 5, with 23 bases in between. The CDR3 contains 18 residues. CDR3 nucleotides: TGTGCCAGCAGTTTAGCGCCTCCCCGTAAGGCCGCGAGAGACGAGCAGTACTTC. Translating it yields CASSLAPPRKAARDEQYF.

This clonotype was observed a handful of times. The chain couples TRBV12-3 or TRBV12-4 to TRBJ2-1, with TRBD2 matching over 7 bases. The V and J ends lost 5 bases and 8 bases, in that order; junction bases with no gene match: 3. The CDR3 covers 12 residues. The CDR3: CASSRTRYEQFF. CDR3 DNA sequence: TGTGCCAGCAGTCGGACTAGGTATGAGCAGTTCTTC.

The V call is TRBV5-1, the J call TRBJ1-1; D uncertain. The V gene's germline CDR1 is SGHRS and CDR2 YFSETQ. The CDR3 is 16 residues long. V shed 4 bases and J shed 1 base, with 17 bases lying between them. The CDR3 sequence: CASSPSGRSKNTEAFF. As DNA, the CDR3 is TGCGCCAGCAGCCCGAGCGGACGGAGCAAGAACACTGAAGCTTTCTTT.

The chain uses TRBV9 and TRBJ1-3; D might be TRBD1 (5 bases). The CDR3 runs 15 residues. Trimming removed 0 bases from V and 4 bases from J, with 11 bases in between. In germline, CDR1 is SGDLS, CDR2 YYNGEE. The CDR3 sequence is CASSVDGGSGNTIYF. Here the CDR3 DNA reads TGTGCCAGCAGCGTAGACGGGGGATCCGGAAACACCATATATTTT. Full variable domain (remainder filled in from reference TRBV9 and TRBJ1-3): DSGVTQTPKHLITATGQRVTLRCSPRSGDLSVYWYQQSLDQGLQFLIQYYNGEERAKGNILERFSAQQFPDLHSELNLSSLELGDSALYFCASSVDGGSGNTIYFGEGSWLTVV.

The chain is built from TRBV5-1 and TRBJ1-1; maybe TRBD1 (6 bases). Germline CDR1 is SGHRS and CDR2 is YFSETQ. V dropped 3 bases and J dropped 8 bases, with 14 bases sitting between them. This CDR3 has 13 residues. The CDR3 nucleotides are TGCGCCAGCAGCTACCGACGGGGGCGAGAAGCTTTCTTT. This translates into CASSYRRGREAFF.

This clonotype was detected a few times. This chain links TRBV20-1 with TRBJ2-7, with 8 bases identical to TRBD1. V trimming: 6 bases; J trimming: 2 bases; junction bases outside the gene matches: 6. The germline gives CDR1 DFQATT, CDR2 SNEGSKA (reference sequence). This CDR3 region has 13 residues. The CDR3 nucleotides are TGCAGTGCCGCCGGGACAGGACCCTACGAGCAGTACTTC. Residues: CSAAGTGPYEQYF.

The rearrangement joins TRBV10-2 to TRBJ2-5; D assignment may be TRBD1 or TRBD2 (5 bases each). Trimming took 2 bases from V and 5 from J, leaving 18 bases between them. This CDR3 is 16 amino acids long. Looked up from germline, CDR1 is WSHSY and CDR2 is SAAADI. CDR3: CASSEMTAGRGETQYF. The CDR3 region has the DNA TGCGCCAGCAGTGAGATGACAGCCGGCCGAGGGGAGACCCAGTACTTC.

This clonotype appeared a few times. This rearrangement joins TRBV12-3 or TRBV12-4 to TRBJ1-2, with D possibly matching TRBD1 (5 bases). This CDR3 comprises 13 residues. The V end lost 3 bases, the J end lost 8 bases, and 13 bases lay between the germline ends. The CDR3 DNA reads TGTGCCAGCAGTTTCGAGGGGTTTCGCGGCTACACCTTC. It is translated as CASSFEGFRGYTF.

This chain joins TRBV5-1 and TRBJ2-1; tentative D call: TRBD2 (5 bases). The CDR3 contains 15 residues. Between the trimmed V and J ends, which lost 5 bases and 6 bases, there was a span of 18 bases. CDR1 is SGHRS, CDR2 YFSETQ, per germline. The CDR3 reads CASSPGSLGTNEQFF. CDR3 DNA: TGCGCCAGCAGTCCGGGATCACTGGGCACCAATGAGCAGTTCTTC.

This clonotype was observed at least ten times. The chain uses TRBV3-1 and TRBJ2-2; D not resolved. In germline, CDR1 is LGHDT, CDR2 YNNKEL (reference sequence). This CDR3 spans 15 amino acids. The germline V and J ends were trimmed by 3 bases and 5 bases, with 13 bases remaining between them. The CDR3 nucleotides are TGTGCCAGCAGCCAGATGGTTGGGTCAACCGGGGAGCTGTTTTTT. This sequence encodes CASSQMVGSTGELFF.

This clonotype was observed a handful of times. This sequence joins TRBV28 and TRBJ1-1, with 9 bases aligning to TRBD1. This CDR3 is 17 amino acids long. Germline V gene sequence: CDR1 MDHEN, CDR2 SYDVKM. V shed 6 bases and J 6 bases; nucleotides not matched to a gene: 17. The CDR3 DNA sequence: TGTGCCAGCAGACCCTACAGGGGGCTAACGGGTGTCCCTGAAGCTTTCTTT. Its translation: CASRPYRGLTGVPEAFF.

This chain connects TRBV7-9 to TRBJ1-6, with a possible D match to TRBD1 (5 bases). The germline V gene encodes CDR1 SEHNR and CDR2 FQNEAQ (reference sequence). CDR3 length: 12 amino acids. V dropped 11 bases and J dropped 7 bases, with 12 bases sitting between them. In DNA form, the CDR3 reads TGTGCCGGCTGGGGCGAGAATTCACCCCTCCACTTT. The encoded protein is CAGWGENSPLHF.

This clonotype was picked up a small number of times. The J gene is TRBJ2-7, the V gene TRBV7-9, with D uncertain. The CDR3 runs to 12 residues. Trimming pared 3 bases from V and 6 bases from J, leaving 9 bases between. In germline, CDR1 is SEHNR, CDR2 FQNEAQ (reference sequence). CDR3 in DNA: TGTGCCAGCAGCTTTTCCACCCGCGAGCAGTACTTC. Translated: CASSFSTREQYF.

Only one count was recorded for this clonotype. The rearrangement joins TRBV21-1 to TRBJ2-7. TRBV21-1 is termed a pseudogene. This CDR3 is built from 14 residues. CDR3 sequence (DNA): TGTGCCAGCAGCAAAAAGGCTCGCCACTACGAGCAGTACTTC. Translated: CASSKKARHYEQYF.

This clonotype showed up just once. The rearrangement uses TRBV21-1 and TRBJ2-7. TRBV21-1 is described as a pseudogene. The CDR3 runs 14 residues. The CDR3 here is CASRQDDYSYEQYF. The CDR3, as DNA: TGTGCCAGCAGGCAAGATGATTACTCCTACGAGCAGTACTTC.

A single count supports this clonotype. The chain couples TRBV15 to TRBJ2-7; maybe TRBD2 (7 bases). V lost 8 bases and J lost 2, with 19 bases in between. Germline V CDR1 and CDR2: LNHNV, YYDKDF (reference sequence). The CDR3 loop spans 15 amino acids. For the CDR3, the DNA is TGTGCCACCTCCCAAGCGGCGGGGGCCCCCTACGAGCAGTACTTC. This sequence encodes CATSQAAGAPYEQYF.

The J gene is TRBJ1-1, the V gene TRBV25-1; the D gene is possibly TRBD1 (5 bases). V lost 5 bases and J 1 base, leaving 14 bases between the germline ends. Germline values: CDR1 MGHDK, CDR2 SYGVNS. CDR3 length equals 15 residues. The CDR3 protein is CASSHPGGGNTEAFF. CDR3 sequence (DNA): TGTGCCAGCAGTCACCCCGGGGGAGGGAACACTGAAGCTTTCTTT. Drawing the rest from reference TRBV25-1 and TRBJ1-1, the complete variable domain is EADIYQTPRYLVIGTGKKITLECSQTMGHDKMYWYQQDPGMELHLIHYSYGVNSTEKGDLSSESTVSRIRTEHFPLTLESARPSHTSQYLCASSHPGGGNTEAFFGQGTRLTVV.

The chain recombines TRBV6-5 with TRBJ2-5, with D unresolved. The CDR3 loop spans 15 amino acids. The germline gives CDR1 MNHEY, CDR2 SVGAGI. V lost 0 bases, J lost 5 bases, and 13 bases lay in between. This CDR3 is CASSYSQFGRETQYF. Here the CDR3 DNA reads TGTGCCAGCAGTTACTCACAGTTTGGGCGGGAGACCCAGTACTTC.

This clonotype came up many times. The chain employs TRBV12-3 or TRBV12-4 and TRBJ2-5, with 7 positions matching TRBD2. This CDR3 contains 14 residues. After removal of 5 bases from V and 5 bases from J, the junction contained 8 bases not matched to a gene. CDR3: CASSDDLGGETQYF. CDR3 DNA sequence: TGTGCCAGCAGTGACGACCTGGGAGGGGAGACCCAGTACTTC.

The rearrangement uses TRBV7-2 and TRBJ2-2, with D maybe TRBD1 (6 bases). The V and J ends lost 7 bases and 7 bases respectively, with 19 bases between them. CDR3 length equals 15 residues. From germline, CDR1 is SGHTA and CDR2 FQGNSA. The CDR3 nucleotides are TGTGCCAGCACCCCTCGGCAGGGCAGGGGCGGGGAGCTGTTTTTT. It translates to CASTPRQGRGGELFF. The variable domain in full, completed from reference TRBV7-2 and TRBJ2-2, reads GAGVSQSPSNKVTEKGKDVELRCDPISGHTALYWYRQSLGQGLEFLIYFQGNSAPDKSGLPSDRFSAERTGGSVSTLTIQRTQQEDSAVYLCASTPRQGRGGELFFGEGSRLTVL.

The rearrangement joins TRBV4-1 to TRBJ1-5; D remains unclear. Between the trimmed V and J ends, which lost 3 bases and 6 bases, there was a span of 9 bases. Per germline, CDR1 MGHRA and CDR2 YSYEKL. The length of the CDR3 is 13 residues. The CDR3 nucleotides read TGCGCCAGCAGCCAGTCTCGGGGTCAGCCCCAGCATTTT. Protein: CASSQSRGQPQHF.

The CDR3 sequence: CASSEGGDYNEQFF. CDR3 DNA: TGTGCCAGCAGTGAAGGCGGGGACTACAATGAGCAGTTCTTC. The J gene is TRBJ2-1, the V gene TRBV6-4, with a tentative D call TRBD2 (6 bases). Trimming removed 3 bases from V and 3 bases from J, with 9 bases in between. Germline V gene lookup returns CDR1 MRHNA and CDR2 SNTAGT. The CDR3 is made up of 14 amino acids.

This clonotype has more than one count but fewer than ten. The chain links TRBV24-1 to TRBJ2-5, with D perhaps TRBD1 or TRBD2 (5 bases each). V was shortened by 3 bases and J by 1 base, with 17 bases between the two germline ends. The CDR3 contains 17 residues. The V gene's germline CDR1 is KGHDR and CDR2 SFDVKD. CDR3 sequence: CATSDGGTGLLQETQYF. The CDR3 nucleotides are TGTGCCACCAGTGATGGAGGTACAGGACTCCTCCAAGAGACCCAGTACTTC.

This clonotype was seen more than once but under ten times. The chain recombines TRBV5-1 with TRBJ1-6; unclear D gene. The V and J ends lost 0 bases and 0 bases respectively, with 7 bases between them. The CDR3 is 16 amino acids. Looked up from germline, CDR1 is SGHRS and CDR2 is YFSETQ. In DNA, the CDR3 is TGCGCCAGCAGCTTGGACGAGGGCTCCTATAATTCACCCCTCCACTTT. It codes for CASSLDEGSYNSPLHF.

J is TRBJ1-1 and V is TRBV6-5; D is uncertain. Trimming pared 0 bases from V and 2 bases from J, leaving 7 bases between. Germline values: CDR1 MNHEY, CDR2 SVGAGI. There are 14 residues in the CDR3. The CDR3 sequence is CASSYSGSNTEAFF. CDR3 coding DNA: TGTGCCAGCAGTTACTCAGGCAGCAACACTGAAGCTTTCTTT.

This clonotype was detected only a few times. The V gene is TRBV12-3 or TRBV12-4, the J gene TRBJ2-7; a possible D gene is TRBD2 (6 bases). The V end lost 8 bases, the J end lost 1 base, and 12 bases lay between the germline ends. The CDR3 has 13 amino acids. The CDR3 region is CASGGTESYEQYF. The CDR3 nucleotides are TGTGCCAGCGGAGGGACCGAATCCTACGAGCAGTACTTC.